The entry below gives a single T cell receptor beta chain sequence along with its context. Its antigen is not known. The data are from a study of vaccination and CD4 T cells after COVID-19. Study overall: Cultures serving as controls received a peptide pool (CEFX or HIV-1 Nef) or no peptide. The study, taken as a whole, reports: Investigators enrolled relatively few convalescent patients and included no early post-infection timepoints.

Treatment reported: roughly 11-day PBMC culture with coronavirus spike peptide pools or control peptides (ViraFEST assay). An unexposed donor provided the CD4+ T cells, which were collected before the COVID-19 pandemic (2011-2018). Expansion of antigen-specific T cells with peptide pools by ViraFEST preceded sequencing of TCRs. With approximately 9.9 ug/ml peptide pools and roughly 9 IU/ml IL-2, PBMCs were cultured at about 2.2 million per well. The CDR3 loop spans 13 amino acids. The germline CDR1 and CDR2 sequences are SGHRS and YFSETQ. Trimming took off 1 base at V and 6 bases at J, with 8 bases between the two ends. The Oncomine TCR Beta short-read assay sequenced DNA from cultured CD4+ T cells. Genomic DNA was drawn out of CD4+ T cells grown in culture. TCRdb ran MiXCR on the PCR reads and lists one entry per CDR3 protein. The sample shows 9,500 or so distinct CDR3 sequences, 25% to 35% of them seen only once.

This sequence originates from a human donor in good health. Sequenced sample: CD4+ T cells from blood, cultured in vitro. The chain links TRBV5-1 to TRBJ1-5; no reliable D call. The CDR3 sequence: CASSLRVGQPQHF. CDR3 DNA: TGCGCCAGCAGCTTGAGGGTTGGTCAGCCCCAGCATTTT.